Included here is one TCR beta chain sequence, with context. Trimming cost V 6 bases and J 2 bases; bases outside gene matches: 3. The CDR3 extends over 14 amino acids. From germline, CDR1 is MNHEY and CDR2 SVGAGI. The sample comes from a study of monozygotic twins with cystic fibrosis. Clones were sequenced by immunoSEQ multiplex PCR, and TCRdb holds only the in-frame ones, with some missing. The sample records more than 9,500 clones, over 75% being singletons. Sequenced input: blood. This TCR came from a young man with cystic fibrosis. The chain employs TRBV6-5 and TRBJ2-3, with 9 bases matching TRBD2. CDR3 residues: CASRRTSDTDTQYF. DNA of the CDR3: TGTGCCAGCAGGCGGACTAGCGACACAGATACGCAGTATTTT.